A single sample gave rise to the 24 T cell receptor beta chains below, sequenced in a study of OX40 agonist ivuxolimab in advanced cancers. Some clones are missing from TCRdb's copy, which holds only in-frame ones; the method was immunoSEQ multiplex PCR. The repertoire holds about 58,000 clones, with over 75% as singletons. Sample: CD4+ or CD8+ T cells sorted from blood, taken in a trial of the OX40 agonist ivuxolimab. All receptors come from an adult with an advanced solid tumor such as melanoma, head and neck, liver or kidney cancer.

As DNA, the CDR3 is TGCGCCAGCAGCTTGGGACTAGCCGGGGAGACCCAGTACTTC. Its protein product is CASSLGLAGETQYF. The rearrangement joins TRBV5-1 to TRBJ2-5, with 7 bases aligning to TRBD2. V gave up 0 bases and J gave up 5 bases; unmatched junction bases: 4. CDR1 and CDR2 from the germline V gene are SGHRS and YFSETQ. The CDR3 contains 14 residues.

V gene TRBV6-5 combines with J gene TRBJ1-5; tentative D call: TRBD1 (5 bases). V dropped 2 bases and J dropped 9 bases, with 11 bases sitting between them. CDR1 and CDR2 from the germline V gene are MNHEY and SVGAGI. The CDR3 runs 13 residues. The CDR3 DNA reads TGTGCCAGCAGTTACGGGGCCCGCCGGCCCCAGCATTTT. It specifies CASSYGARRPQHF.

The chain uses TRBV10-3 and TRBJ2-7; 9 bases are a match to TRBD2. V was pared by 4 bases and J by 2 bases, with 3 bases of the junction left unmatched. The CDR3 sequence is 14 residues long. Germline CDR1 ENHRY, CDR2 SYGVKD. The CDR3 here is CAISVAGEPYEQYF. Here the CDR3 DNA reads TGTGCCATCAGTGTAGCGGGAGAACCCTACGAGCAGTACTTC.

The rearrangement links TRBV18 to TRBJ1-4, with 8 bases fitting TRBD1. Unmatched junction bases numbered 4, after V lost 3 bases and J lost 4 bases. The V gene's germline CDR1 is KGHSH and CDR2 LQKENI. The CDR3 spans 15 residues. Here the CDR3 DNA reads TGTGCCAGCTCACCGGGGACAGGCGTTAATGAAAAACTGTTTTTT. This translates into CASSPGTGVNEKLFF.

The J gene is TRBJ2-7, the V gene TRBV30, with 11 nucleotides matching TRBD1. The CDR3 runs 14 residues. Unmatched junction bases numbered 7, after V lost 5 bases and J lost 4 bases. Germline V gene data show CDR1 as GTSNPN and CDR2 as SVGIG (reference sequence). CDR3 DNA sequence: TGTGCCTGGGGACGGGGACAGGGGGGATACGAGCAGTACTTC. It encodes CAWGRGQGGYEQYF.

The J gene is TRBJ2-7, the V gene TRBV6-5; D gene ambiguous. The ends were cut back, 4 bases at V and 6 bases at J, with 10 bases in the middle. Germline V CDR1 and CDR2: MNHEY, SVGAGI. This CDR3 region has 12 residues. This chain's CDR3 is CASSSLGGEQYF. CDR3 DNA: TGTGCCAGCAGTTCCTTAGGCGGCGAGCAGTACTTC.

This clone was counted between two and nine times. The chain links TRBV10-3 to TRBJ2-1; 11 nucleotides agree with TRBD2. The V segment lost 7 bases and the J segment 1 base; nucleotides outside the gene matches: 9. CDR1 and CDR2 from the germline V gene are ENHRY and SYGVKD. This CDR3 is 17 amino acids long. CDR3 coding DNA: TGTGCCATCAAGGGGCAGACTAGCGGGAATTCCTACAATGAGCAGTTCTTC. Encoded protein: CAIKGQTSGNSYNEQFF.

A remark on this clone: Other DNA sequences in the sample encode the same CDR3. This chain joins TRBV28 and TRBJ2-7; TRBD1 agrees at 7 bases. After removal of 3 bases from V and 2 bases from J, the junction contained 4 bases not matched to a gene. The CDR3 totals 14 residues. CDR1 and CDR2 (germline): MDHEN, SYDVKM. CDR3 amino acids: CASSFNRGPYEQYF. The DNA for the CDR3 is TGTGCCAGCAGTTTCAACAGGGGACCCTACGAGCAGTACTTC. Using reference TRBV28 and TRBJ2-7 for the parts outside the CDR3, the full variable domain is DVKVTQSSRYLVKRTGEKVFLECVQDMDHENMFWYRQDPGLGLRLIYFSYDVKMKEKGDIPEGYSVSREKKERFSLILESASTNQTSMYLCASSFNRGPYEQYFGPGTRLTVT.

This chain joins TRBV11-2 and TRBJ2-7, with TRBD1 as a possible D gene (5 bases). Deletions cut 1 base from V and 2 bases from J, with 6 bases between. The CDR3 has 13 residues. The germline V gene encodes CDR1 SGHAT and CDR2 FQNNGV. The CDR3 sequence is CASSLGTPYEQYF. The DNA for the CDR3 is TGTGCCAGCAGCTTAGGGACACCCTACGAGCAGTACTTC.

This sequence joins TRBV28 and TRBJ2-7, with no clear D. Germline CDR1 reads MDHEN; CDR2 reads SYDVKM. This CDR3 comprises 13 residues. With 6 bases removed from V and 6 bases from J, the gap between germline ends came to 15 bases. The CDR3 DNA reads TGTGCCAGCAGATCCTCTTACGGCGCCGAGCAGTACTTC. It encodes CASRSSYGAEQYF.

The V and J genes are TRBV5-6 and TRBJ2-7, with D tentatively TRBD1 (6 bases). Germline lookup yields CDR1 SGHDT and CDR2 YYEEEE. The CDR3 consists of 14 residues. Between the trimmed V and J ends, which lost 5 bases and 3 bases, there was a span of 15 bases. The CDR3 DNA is TGTGCCAGCAGGTGGGGGCCGAGAGGCTACGAGCAGTACTTC. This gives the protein CASRWGPRGYEQYF.

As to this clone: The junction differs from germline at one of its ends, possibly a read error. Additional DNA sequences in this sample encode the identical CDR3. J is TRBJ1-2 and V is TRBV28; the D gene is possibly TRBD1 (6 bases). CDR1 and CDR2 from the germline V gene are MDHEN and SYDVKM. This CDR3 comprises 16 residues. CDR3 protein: CASSLGGQAGLYGYTF. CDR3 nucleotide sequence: TGTGCCAGCAGTTTAGGGGGCCAGGCCGGTCTCTATGGTTACACCTTC.

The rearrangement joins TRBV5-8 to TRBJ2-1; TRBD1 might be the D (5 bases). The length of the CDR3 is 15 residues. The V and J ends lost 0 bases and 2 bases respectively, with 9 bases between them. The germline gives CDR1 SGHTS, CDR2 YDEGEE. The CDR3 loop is CASSLGQLPYNEQFF. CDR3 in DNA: TGTGCCAGCAGCTTGGGACAGCTTCCCTACAATGAGCAGTTCTTC.

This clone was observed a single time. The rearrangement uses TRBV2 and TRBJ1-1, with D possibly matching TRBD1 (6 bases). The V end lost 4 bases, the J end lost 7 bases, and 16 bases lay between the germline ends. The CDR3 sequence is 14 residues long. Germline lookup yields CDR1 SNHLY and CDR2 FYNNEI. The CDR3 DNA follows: TGTGCCAGCAGTGTATGGGACATGATGAGTGAAGCTTTCTTT. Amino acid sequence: CASSVWDMMSEAFF.

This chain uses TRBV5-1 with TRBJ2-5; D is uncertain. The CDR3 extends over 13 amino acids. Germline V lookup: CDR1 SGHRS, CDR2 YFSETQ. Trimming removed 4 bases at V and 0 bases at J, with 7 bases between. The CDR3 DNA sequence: TGCGCCAGCAGCGTAATGTACCAAGAGACCCAGTACTTC. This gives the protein CASSVMYQETQYF.

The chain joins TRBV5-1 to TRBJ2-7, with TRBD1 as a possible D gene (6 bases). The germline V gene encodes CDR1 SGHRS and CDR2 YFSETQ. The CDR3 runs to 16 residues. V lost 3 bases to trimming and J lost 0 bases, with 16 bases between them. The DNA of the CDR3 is TGCGCCAGCAGCTCGAGGACAGACAGGAGCTCCTACGAGCAGTACTTC. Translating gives CASSSRTDRSSYEQYF. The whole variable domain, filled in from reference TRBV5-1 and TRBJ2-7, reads KAGVTQTPRYLIKTRGQQVTLSCSPISGHRSVSWYQQTPGQGLQFLFEYFSETQRNKGNFPGRFSGRQFSNSRSEMNVSTLELGDSALYLCASSSRTDRSSYEQYFGPGTRLTVT.

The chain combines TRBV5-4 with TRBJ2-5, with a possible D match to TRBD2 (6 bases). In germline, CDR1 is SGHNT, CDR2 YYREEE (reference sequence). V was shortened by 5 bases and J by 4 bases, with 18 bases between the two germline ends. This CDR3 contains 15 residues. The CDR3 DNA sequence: TGTGCCAGCAGGCCGGGAGTTGAGGATAGAGAGACCCAGTACTTC. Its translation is CASRPGVEDRETQYF.

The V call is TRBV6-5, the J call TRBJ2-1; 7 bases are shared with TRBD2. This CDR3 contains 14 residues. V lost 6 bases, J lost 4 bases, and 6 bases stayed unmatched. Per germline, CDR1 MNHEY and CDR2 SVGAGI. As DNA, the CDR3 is TGTGCCAGCAGGCCCCTGCGGGGGTACAATGAGCAGTTCTTC. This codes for CASRPLRGYNEQFF.

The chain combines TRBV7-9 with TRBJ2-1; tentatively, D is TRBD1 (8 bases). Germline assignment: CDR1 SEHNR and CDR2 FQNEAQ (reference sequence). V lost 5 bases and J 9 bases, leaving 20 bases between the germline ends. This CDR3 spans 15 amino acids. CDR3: CASSPGRQGAGEQFF. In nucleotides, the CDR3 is TGTGCCAGCAGCCCCGGGAGGCAGGGGGCCGGTGAGCAGTTCTTC.

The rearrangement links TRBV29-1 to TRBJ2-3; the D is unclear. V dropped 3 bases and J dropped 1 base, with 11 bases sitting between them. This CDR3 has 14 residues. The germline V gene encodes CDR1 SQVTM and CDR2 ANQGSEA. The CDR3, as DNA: TGCAGCGTTGAGGGCCGATTGGGCACAGATACGCAGTATTTT. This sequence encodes CSVEGRLGTDTQYF.

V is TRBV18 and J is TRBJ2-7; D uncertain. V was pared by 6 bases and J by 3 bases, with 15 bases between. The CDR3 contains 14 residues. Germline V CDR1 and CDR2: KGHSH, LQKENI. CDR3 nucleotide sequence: TGTGCCAGCTCGCTCGGCAGGAACGACTACGAGCAGTACTTC. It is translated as CASSLGRNDYEQYF.

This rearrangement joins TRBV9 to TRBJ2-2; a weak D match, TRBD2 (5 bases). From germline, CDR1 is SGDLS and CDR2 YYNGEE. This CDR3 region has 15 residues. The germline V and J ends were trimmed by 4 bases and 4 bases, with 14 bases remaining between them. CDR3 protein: CASSSGNIGTGELFF. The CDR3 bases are TGTGCCAGCAGCTCCGGGAACATCGGCACCGGGGAGCTGTTTTTT. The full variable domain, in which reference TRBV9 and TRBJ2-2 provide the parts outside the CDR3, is DSGVTQTPKHLITATGQRVTLRCSPRSGDLSVYWYQQSLDQGLQFLIQYYNGEERAKGNILERFSAQQFPDLHSELNLSSLELGDSALYFCASSSGNIGTGELFFGEGSRLTVL.

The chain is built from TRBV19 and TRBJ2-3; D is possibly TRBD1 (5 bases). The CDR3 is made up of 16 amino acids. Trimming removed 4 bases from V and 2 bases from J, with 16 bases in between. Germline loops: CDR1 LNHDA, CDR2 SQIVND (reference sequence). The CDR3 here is CASSSQGGGSTDTQYF. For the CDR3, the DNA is TGTGCCAGTAGTAGCCAGGGCGGCGGATCCACAGATACGCAGTATTTT.

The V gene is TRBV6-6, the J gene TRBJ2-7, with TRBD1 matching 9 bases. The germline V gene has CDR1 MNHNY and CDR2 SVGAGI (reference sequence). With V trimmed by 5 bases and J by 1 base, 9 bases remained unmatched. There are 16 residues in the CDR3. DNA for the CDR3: TGTGCCAGCAGTGTCCCCCCGGGACAGGGATCCTACGAGCAGTACTTC. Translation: CASSVPPGQGSYEQYF.